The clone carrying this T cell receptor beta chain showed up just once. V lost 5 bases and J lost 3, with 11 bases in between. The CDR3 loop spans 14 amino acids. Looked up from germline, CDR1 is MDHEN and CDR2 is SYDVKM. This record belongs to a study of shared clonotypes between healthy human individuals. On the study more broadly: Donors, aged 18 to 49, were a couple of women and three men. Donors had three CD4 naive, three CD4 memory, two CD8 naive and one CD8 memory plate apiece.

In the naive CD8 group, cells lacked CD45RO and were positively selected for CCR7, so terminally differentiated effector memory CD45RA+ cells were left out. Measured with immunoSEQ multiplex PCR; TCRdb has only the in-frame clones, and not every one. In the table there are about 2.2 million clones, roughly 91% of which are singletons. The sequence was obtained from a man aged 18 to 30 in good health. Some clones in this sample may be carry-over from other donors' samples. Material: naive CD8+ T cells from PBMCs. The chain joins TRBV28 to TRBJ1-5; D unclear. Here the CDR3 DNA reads TGTGCCAGCAGTCCCCTCGAGCCCAATCAGCCCCAGCATTTT. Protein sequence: CASSPLEPNQPQHF.